The source of this T cell receptor (beta chain) is a study of cytomegalovirus exposure and HLA in healthy donors. V was pared by 4 bases and J by 1 base, with 4 bases of the junction left unmatched. This CDR3 is built from 15 residues. Germline V CDR1 and CDR2: LGHNA, YNFKEQ. Regarding donors, all were healthy bone marrow donors. Primers for the PCR totalled 60 Vbeta and 13 Jbeta. Only in-frame clones appear in the TCRdb table, and some are missing; sequencing was by immunoSEQ multiplex PCR. The sample holds about 84,000 clones, roughly 63% seen once. The sequence was collected from a woman between 40 and 50 years old in good health and CMV-seropositive. The specimen sequenced was PBMCs. This rearrangement joins TRBV4-2 to TRBJ2-3; the match to TRBD2 covers 8 bases. CDR3 sequence (DNA): TGTGCCAGCAGCCCTGGACTAGCAGGCACAGATACGCAGTATTTT. This encodes CASSPGLAGTDTQYF.